This T cell receptor (beta chain) was observed in a study of T cells in Graves' hyperthyroidism and ophthalmopathy. The study's findings and limits: Most thyroid-expanded clonotypes above 0.001 were also found in blood.

Concerning this clonotype itself: Antigen: not known.

The investigators amplified TCR beta CDR3 regions from RNA transcripts. Primed by the HTBI set, a first-round RT-PCR was run on the TCR CDR3. TCRdb called the multiplex PCR reads again in MiXCR, with one record for every CDR3 protein. This table has hundreds of thousands of distinct CDR3 sequences, 20% to 25% appearing once. Germline loops: CDR1 SGDLS, CDR2 YYNGEE. The CDR3 has 14 amino acids. Trimming removed 0 bases from V and 3 bases from J, with 9 bases in between. The cohort's ophthalmopathy patients, a group with duration under 3 months, had a Clinical Activity Score of at least 3 and a NOSPECS grade of at least 4. Exclusion of a patient resulted from uncontrolled infection, other autoimmune disease, pregnancy or lactation. In making diagnoses, clinical symptoms, serum thyroxine and TRAb, thyroid ultrasound and orbital computed tomography were all used.

The chain couples TRBV9 to TRBJ2-5; tentative D call: TRBD2 (6 bases). The specimen sequenced was blood. This TCR came from a man younger than 40 with Graves' ophthalmopathy. CDR3 residues: CASSVDGGEETQYF. CDR3 DNA: TGTGCCAGCAGCGTAGATGGAGGGGAAGAGACCCAGTACTTC.